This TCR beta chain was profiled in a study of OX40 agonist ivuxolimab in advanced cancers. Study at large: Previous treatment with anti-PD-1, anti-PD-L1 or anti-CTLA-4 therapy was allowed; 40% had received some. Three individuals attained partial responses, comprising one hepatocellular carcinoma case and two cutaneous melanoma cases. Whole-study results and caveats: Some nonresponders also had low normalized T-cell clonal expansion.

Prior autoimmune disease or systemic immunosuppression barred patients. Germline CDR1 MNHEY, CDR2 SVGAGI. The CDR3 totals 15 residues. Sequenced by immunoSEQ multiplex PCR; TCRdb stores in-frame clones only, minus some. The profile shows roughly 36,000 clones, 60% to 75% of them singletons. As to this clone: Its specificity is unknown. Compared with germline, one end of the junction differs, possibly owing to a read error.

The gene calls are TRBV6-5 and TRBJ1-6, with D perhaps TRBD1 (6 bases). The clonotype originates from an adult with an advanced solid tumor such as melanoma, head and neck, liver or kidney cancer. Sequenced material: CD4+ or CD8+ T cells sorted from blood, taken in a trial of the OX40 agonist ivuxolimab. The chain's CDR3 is CACRPGQLGNSPLHF. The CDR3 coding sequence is TGTGCCTGCAGACCCGGACAGCTGGGGAATTCACCCCTCCACTTT.